The entry that follows covers one TCR beta chain sequence. The antigen is unknown. This specimen comes from a study of OX40 agonist ivuxolimab in advanced cancers. Study at large: Patient treatment consisted of intravenous ivuxolimab administration every 2 weeks at 0.01 to 10 mg/kg.

Patients were excluded for autoimmune disease history or systemic immunosuppression. Libraries were prepared by immunoSEQ multiplex PCR; TCRdb keeps only in-frame clonotypes and omits some of them. The sample has roughly 80,000 clones, 85% seen once; the top ten hold approximately 0.6%. Points from the study as a whole: Clonal expansion was seen in CD4+ and CD8+ blood T cells by week 6 at 0.1 to 3.0 mg/kg. Low normalized T-cell clonal expansion also characterized some of the nonresponders.

The germline V and J ends were trimmed by 1 base and 7 bases, with 5 bases remaining between them. The length of the CDR3 is 12 residues. Germline CDR1 reads SGHDN; CDR2 reads FVKESK. The chain combines TRBV14 with TRBJ1-3; D not certain. The TCR comes from an adult with an advanced solid tumor such as melanoma, head and neck, liver or kidney cancer. The sample here was CD4+ or CD8+ T cells sorted from blood, taken in a trial of the OX40 agonist ivuxolimab. The CDR3 DNA reads TGTGCCAGCAGCCAAGGCGGCAACACCATATATTTT. Its protein product is CASSQGGNTIYF.